This entry lists 14 T cell receptor beta chains sequenced from one sample in a study of blood T cell repertoires in COVID-19. Only in-frame clones appear in the TCRdb table, and some are missing; sequencing was by immunoSEQ multiplex PCR. In the table there are 150,000 or so clones, 80% of which are singletons. The sample consisted of peripheral blood. These receptors all come from a man in his sixties with active or convalescent COVID-19.

The chain links TRBV6-2 or TRBV6-3 to TRBJ2-4; D remains ambiguous. V was trimmed by 2 bases and J by 8 bases, leaving 7 bases between them. Germline V gene sequence: CDR1 MNHEY, CDR2 SVGEGT. The CDR3 runs to 12 residues. The CDR3: CASSYPADIQYF. In nucleotides, the CDR3 is TGTGCCAGCAGTTACCCCGCAGACATTCAGTACTTC.

The gene calls are TRBV5-1 and TRBJ2-7; D is possibly TRBD1 (6 bases). Germline V CDR1 and CDR2: SGHRS, YFSETQ. Between the trimmed V and J ends, which lost 0 bases and 0 bases, there was a span of 10 bases. CDR3 length: 15 residues. CDR3 DNA sequence: TGCGCCAGCAGCTTGGGGGGGCTGGGCTCCTACGAGCAGTACTTC. This encodes CASSLGGLGSYEQYF. The full variable domain, rest sourced from reference TRBV5-1 and TRBJ2-7, is KAGVTQTPRYLIKTRGQQVTLSCSPISGHRSVSWYQQTPGQGLQFLFEYFSETQRNKGNFPGRFSGRQFSNSRSEMNVSTLELGDSALYLCASSLGGLGSYEQYFGPGTRLTVT.

V usage is TRBV25-1 and J usage is TRBJ2-7; 7 bases map to TRBD1. The V segment lost 2 bases and the J segment 4 bases; nucleotides outside the gene matches: 11. CDR3 size: 16 residues. CDR1 and CDR2 (germline): MGHDK, SYGVNS. The chain's CDR3 is CASSEGYRTGGYEQYF. The CDR3 bases are TGTGCCAGCAGTGAAGGTTATCGGACAGGAGGATACGAGCAGTACTTC.

V gene TRBV6-2 or TRBV6-3 combines with J gene TRBJ2-5, with 10 positions matching TRBD2. Trimming at V came to 5 bases and at J to 4 bases, leaving 7 bases not matched to a gene. Germline V gene data show CDR1 as MNHEY and CDR2 as SVGEGT. The length of the CDR3 is 15 residues. CDR3 sequence: CASSPPSGGGETQYF. The CDR3 region has the DNA TGTGCCAGCAGTCCCCCTAGCGGGGGCGGAGAGACCCAGTACTTC.

This chain links TRBV4-3 with TRBJ1-2; TRBD1 matches at 8 bases. The V gene's germline CDR1 is LGHNA and CDR2 YSLEER. This CDR3 comprises 15 residues. V was clipped by 0 bases and J by 8 bases; unmatched bases: 8. For the CDR3, the DNA is TGCGCCAGCAGCCAAGATTTAACAGGGGGAATGGGCTACACCTTC. It encodes CASSQDLTGGMGYTF.

This chain uses TRBV10-3 with TRBJ2-1; 11 nucleotides align to TRBD2. Per the germline V gene, CDR1 is ENHRY and CDR2 is SYGVKD. The CDR3 has 17 amino acids. V gave up 2 bases and J gave up 1 base; unmatched junction bases: 4. The CDR3 nucleotides read TGTGCCATCAGTGAGAGTAGCGGGAGGGGGTCCTACAATGAGCAGTTCTTC. Residues: CAISESSGRGSYNEQFF.

The V call is TRBV5-1, the J call TRBJ1-6; 9 positions match TRBD1. Germline lookup yields CDR1 SGHRS and CDR2 YFSETQ. J gave up 7 bases and V 0 bases, and 2 bases lay outside the gene matches. CDR3 length: 15 amino acids. CDR3 bases: TGCGCCAGCAGCTTGGGGACAGGGGCGAATTCACCCCTCCACTTT. Translating it yields CASSLGTGANSPLHF.

The gene calls are TRBV25-1 and TRBJ1-4; 7 bases match TRBD1. CDR3 length: 14 residues. After removal of 5 bases from V and 8 bases from J, the junction contained 8 bases not matched to a gene. Per germline, CDR1 MGHDK and CDR2 SYGVNS. The CDR3 region has the DNA TGTGCCAGCAGTAGCCCAGGGACAGCGGAAAAACTGTTTTTT. Protein product: CASSSPGTAEKLFF.

This chain links TRBV7-2 with TRBJ1-2; TRBD1 is a possible D gene (6 bases). This CDR3 is 13 amino acids long. CDR1 and CDR2 (germline): SGHTA, FQGNSA. The V gene lost 5 bases and the J gene lost 8 bases, with 15 bases spanning the gap. CDR3 coding DNA: TGTGCCAGCAGCCCTGGGGGGGGCGGGGGCTACACCTTC. Amino acids: CASSPGGGGGYTF.

The V and J genes are TRBV24-1 and TRBJ2-7; the match to TRBD2 covers 10 bases. V shed 0 bases and J 4 bases; nucleotides not matched to a gene: 2. CDR1 and CDR2 (germline): KGHDR, SFDVKD. The CDR3 is 15 residues long. The CDR3 bases are TGTGCCACCAGTGATTTGGCTAGCGGGGGTTACGAGCAGTACTTC. It encodes CATSDLASGGYEQYF.

The chain uses TRBV24-1 and TRBJ2-7; TRBD1 is a possible D gene (5 bases). V dropped 4 bases and J dropped 12 bases, with 12 bases sitting between them. The CDR3 runs 11 residues. The V gene's germline CDR1 is KGHDR and CDR2 SFDVKD. The CDR3 region is CATSELDSLYF. The CDR3 coding sequence is TGTGCCACCAGTGAATTAGACAGTCTGTACTTC.

V gene TRBV4-1 combines with J gene TRBJ1-4; D gene unclear. The CDR3 consists of 15 residues. Trimming stripped 0 bases from V and 8 bases from J, with 13 bases between. Germline assignment: CDR1 MGHRA and CDR2 YSYEKL. The CDR3 reads CASSQEGDWNEKLFF. The CDR3, as DNA: TGCGCCAGCAGCCAAGAAGGCGACTGGAACGAAAAACTGTTTTTT.

The genes are TRBV4-1 and TRBJ2-1, with 11 bases that match TRBD2. This CDR3 is 15 amino acids long. Trimming at V came to 4 bases and at J to 4 bases, leaving 3 bases not matched to a gene. Germline V gives CDR1 MGHRA, CDR2 YSYEKL. The CDR3 sequence is CASSLTSGGYNEQFF. The DNA for the CDR3 is TGCGCCAGCAGCCTAACTAGCGGGGGATACAATGAGCAGTTCTTC.

The rearrangement uses TRBV10-3 and TRBJ2-5; TRBD2 matches 8 bases. Germline V gene sequence: CDR1 ENHRY, CDR2 SYGVKD. CDR3 length: 13 amino acids. Trimming cost V 6 bases and J 4 bases; bases outside gene matches: 4. Written as DNA, the CDR3 is TGTGCCATCAGAGCGGGAGTGGGAGAGACCCAGTACTTC. This translates into CAIRAGVGETQYF.